This entry lists 20 T cell receptor beta chains sequenced from one sample in a study of blood T cell repertoires in COVID-19. Here immunoSEQ multiplex PCR was the method, and the copy in TCRdb shows in-frame clones only, minus some. The sample yields about 89,000 clones, around 80% seen once. Sequenced sample: peripheral blood. These receptors were taken from a human donor in a cohort sampled during active COVID-19.

The rearrangement links TRBV18 to TRBJ2-5; D ambiguous. The germline gives CDR1 KGHSH, CDR2 LQKENI. V was shortened by 1 base and J by 3 bases, with 9 bases between the two germline ends. The CDR3 is 14 amino acids. CDR3 amino acids: CASSPRSGKETQYF. As DNA, the CDR3 is TGTGCCAGCTCACCACGTTCAGGAAAAGAGACCCAGTACTTC.

This chain joins TRBV7-2 and TRBJ2-5; a weak D match, TRBD2 (6 bases). CDR3 size: 14 residues. Per the germline V gene, CDR1 is SGHTA and CDR2 is FQGNSA. Trimming removed 2 bases at V and 5 bases at J, with 12 bases between. For the CDR3, the DNA is TGTGCCAGCAGCTTAAGGAGGGGTAGGGAGACCCAGTACTTC. Its protein product is CASSLRRGRETQYF.

The chain links TRBV5-1 to TRBJ1-3, with 7 bases aligning to TRBD1. Germline CDR1 reads SGHRS; CDR2 reads YFSETQ. CDR3 size: 16 residues. V lost 3 bases to trimming and J lost 0 bases; unmatched junction nucleotides: 6. The chain's CDR3 is CASSWGQSTSGNTIYF. For the CDR3, the DNA is TGCGCCAGCAGCTGGGGACAGAGCACCTCTGGAAACACCATATATTTT.

The gene calls are TRBV27 and TRBJ1-4; the match to TRBD1 covers 11 bases. V dropped 6 bases and J dropped 7; count of bases not matched to a gene: 7. The CDR3 sequence is 15 residues long. Germline values: CDR1 MNHEY, CDR2 SMNVEV (reference sequence). CDR3: CASSSLGTGGEKLFF. CDR3 bases: TGTGCCAGCAGCTCCCTCGGGACAGGGGGTGAAAAACTGTTTTTT.

This sequence joins TRBV28 and TRBJ1-5; D is perhaps TRBD1 (6 bases). The V gene's germline CDR1 is MDHEN and CDR2 SYDVKM. V lost 1 base and J lost 7, with 17 bases in between. The CDR3 length is 16 residues. The CDR3 nucleotides read TGTGCCAGCAGTTTATCAGGGGCGCGGGTAAGCCAGCCCCAGCATTTT. Translation: CASSLSGARVSQPQHF.

V and J are TRBV4-1 and TRBJ2-1; TRBD1 aligns across 11 bases. The CDR3 covers 16 residues. J gave up 7 bases and V 4 bases, and 9 bases lay outside the gene matches. Germline assignment: CDR1 MGHRA and CDR2 YSYEKL. The CDR3 DNA follows: TGCGCCAGCAGCCTAACCGTGGGGACAGGGGGTAATGAGCAGTTCTTC. It translates to CASSLTVGTGGNEQFF.

This sequence joins TRBV6-1 and TRBJ1-1, with D maybe TRBD1 (6 bases). The CDR3 spans 18 residues. From germline, CDR1 is MNHNS and CDR2 SASEGT. The V gene lost 2 bases and the J gene lost 0 bases, with 19 bases spanning the gap. The CDR3 DNA reads as TGTGCCAGCAGTGAACTAATCCAGGGGCTAGGGATGAACACTGAAGCTTTCTTT. Translating gives CASSELIQGLGMNTEAFF.

Comments on this clone: Different DNA sequences within this sample yield the same CDR3. The rearrangement joins TRBV6-2 or TRBV6-3 to TRBJ2-7; D is possibly TRBD1 (6 bases). V gave up 6 bases and J gave up 2 bases, with 11 bases separating them. The germline V gene has CDR1 MNHEY and CDR2 SVGEGT. CDR3 length: 13 residues. CDR3 sequence (DNA): TGTGCCAGCAGCCGGGACATAACCTACGAGCAGTACTTC. This translates into CASSRDITYEQYF.

DNA of the CDR3: TGTGCCTCGAATTCTGAGGGGAGGGGCACCGGGGAGCTGTTTTTT. Residues: CASNSEGRGTGELFF. The chain combines TRBV30 with TRBJ2-2, with 7 nucleotides matching TRBD2. Losses at the gene ends were 7 bases for V and 4 bases for J; bases not matched to a gene: 12. The CDR3 consists of 15 residues. The germline V gene encodes CDR1 GTSNPN and CDR2 SVGIG (reference sequence).

This chain joins TRBV7-9 and TRBJ2-1, with TRBD2 matching 7 bases. Per the germline V gene, CDR1 is SEHNR and CDR2 is FQNEAQ (reference sequence). V shed 1 base, J shed 2 bases, and the junction held 8 bases outside the gene matches. The CDR3 totals 17 residues. The DNA of the CDR3 is TGTGCCAGCAGCTTAGGGTTAAGGGGAGGGCCCTACAATGAGCAGTTCTTC. This translates into CASSLGLRGGPYNEQFF. Variable domain in full (rest from reference TRBV7-9 and TRBJ2-1): DTGVSQNPRHKITKRGQNVTFRCDPISEHNRLYWYRQTLGQGPEFLTYFQNEAQLEKSRLLSDRFSAERPKGSFSTLEIQRTEQGDSAMYLCASSLGLRGGPYNEQFFGPGTRLTVL.

Here the CDR3 reads CASSIGGTGQGEQYF. The CDR3, as DNA: TGTGCCAGCAGCATAGGGGGGACAGGGCAGGGCGAGCAGTACTTC. This chain uses TRBV9 with TRBJ2-7; 9 bases are shared with TRBD1. Looked up from germline, CDR1 is SGDLS and CDR2 is YYNGEE. This CDR3 comprises 15 residues. Unmatched junction bases numbered 11, after V lost 4 bases and J lost 6 bases.

The rearrangement uses TRBV21-1 and TRBJ2-3; the DNA was not compared with TRBD1, the D call given in the table. TRBV21-1 is given as a pseudogene. The CDR3 extends over 16 amino acids. This CDR3 reads CASSRRQLGSTDTQYF. The DNA of the CDR3 is TGTGCCAGCAGCCGTCGACAATTGGGTAGCACAGATACGCAGTATTTT.

The chain carries TRBV5-4 and TRBJ2-2, with 7 bases identical to TRBD2. CDR1 SGHNT and CDR2 YYREEE come from the germline V gene (reference sequence). With 4 bases clipped from V and 5 bases from J, the junction kept 8 bases outside the gene matches. CDR3 size: 15 residues. DNA of the CDR3: TGTGCCAGCAGCCCGATACTAGCGAGAACCGGGGAGCTGTTTTTT. It specifies CASSPILARTGELFF.

The genes are TRBV5-4 and TRBJ2-1; TRBD1 matches 9 bases. V was clipped by 1 base and J by 9 bases; unmatched bases: 8. The CDR3 loop spans 15 amino acids. CDR1 is SGHNT and CDR2 is YYREEE in the germline V gene (reference sequence). In DNA, the CDR3 is TGTGCCAGCAGCTTGAGGGGACAGGGTCGGGGTGAGCAGTTCTTC. It codes for CASSLRGQGRGEQFF.

V gene TRBV4-3 combines with J gene TRBJ1-5; D unclear. CDR3 length equals 15 residues. Looked up from germline, CDR1 is LGHNA and CDR2 is YSLEER. V was clipped by 4 bases and J by 0 bases, with 10 bases between them. The CDR3 loop is CASSRSPDSNQPQHF. The CDR3, as DNA: TGCGCCAGCAGCCGGAGTCCCGATAGCAATCAGCCCCAGCATTTT.

This rearrangement joins TRBV2 to TRBJ2-3, with a weak D call TRBD2 (5 bases). The CDR3 has 14 amino acids. Germline lookup yields CDR1 SNHLY and CDR2 FYNNEI. V was shortened by 4 bases and J by 2 bases, with 10 bases between the two germline ends. The CDR3 reads CASSAGRNTDTQYF. CDR3 nucleotide sequence: TGTGCCAGCAGTGCGGGAAGGAACACAGATACGCAGTATTTT.

V is TRBV18 and J is TRBJ2-5; a possible D gene is TRBD1 (6 bases). This CDR3 has 15 amino acids. CDR1 and CDR2 (germline): KGHSH, LQKENI. The ends were cut back, 2 bases at V and 5 bases at J, with 15 bases in the middle. The CDR3 spells CASSPSGQSTETQYF. The CDR3 bases are TGTGCCAGCTCACCATCAGGACAGTCGACGGAGACCCAGTACTTC.

The rearrangement joins TRBV11-2 to TRBJ1-1, with D hard to call. The CDR3 totals 12 residues. Per germline, CDR1 SGHAT and CDR2 FQNNGV. V was clipped by 5 bases and J by 8 bases, with 12 bases between them. CDR3 DNA sequence: TGTGCCAGCAGCCGATCAGGCGGGGAAGCTTTCTTT. It yields the protein CASSRSGGEAFF.

V gene TRBV29-1 combines with J gene TRBJ2-4; 7 positions agree with TRBD2. V shed 6 bases and J 12 bases; nucleotides not matched to a gene: 14. Germline assignment: CDR1 SQVTM and CDR2 ANQGSEA. The CDR3 has 13 amino acids. CDR3 protein: CSVRLAGVANQYF. The DNA for the CDR3 is TGCAGCGTAAGATTAGCGGGCGTCGCCAATCAGTACTTC.

This chain uses TRBV30 with TRBJ2-2; 7 bases agree with TRBD1. Trimming removed 4 bases from V and 4 bases from J; junction bases left unmatched: 6. From germline, CDR1 is GTSNPN and CDR2 SVGIG (reference sequence). The CDR3 sequence is 14 residues long. CDR3 residues: CAWNFGTATGELFF. DNA of the CDR3: TGTGCCTGGAATTTTGGGACAGCCACCGGGGAGCTGTTTTTT.